This T cell receptor (beta chain) originates from a study of response to subunit inactivated influenza vaccine. This clonotype was detected only a few times. Antigen unknown. Via MiXCR, TCRdb re-called the RT-PCR reads, giving one row per CDR3 protein. The data show around 580,000 distinct CDR3 sequences, approximately 15% seen once. Overall study results and limits: Authors proposed each seasonal influenza vaccination draws in few new T cells.

CDR3 length: 15 amino acids. Germline V gene sequence: CDR1 MNHNS, CDR2 SASEGT. Trimming removed 6 bases from V and 6 bases from J, with 18 bases in between. The specimen was PBMCs from blood, collected roughly 12 days after vaccination. The chain has TRBV6-1 and TRBJ1-5; perhaps TRBD1 as D (5 bases). This receptor was obtained from a man aged 45 to 65 who received an inactivated influenza vaccine. The CDR3 DNA follows: TGTGCCAGCAGGGCTGGGGGTGTTCGGGGTCAGCCCCAGCATTTT. This translates into CASRAGGVRGQPQHF.